These 20 T cell receptor beta chains came from one sample sequenced in a study of cytomegalovirus exposure and HLA in healthy donors. Both 60 Vbeta primers and 13 Jbeta primers went into the PCR. Repertoires were generated with immunoSEQ multiplex PCR, while TCRdb's copy carries only in-frame clones and drops some. The sample lists approximately 140,000 clones, around 80% occurring once. The material sequenced was PBMCs. The receptors were sampled from a man younger than 35 in good health and CMV-seropositive.

The chain recombines TRBV28 with TRBJ2-7; possibly TRBD2 for D (6 bases). Trimming left V 3 bases short and J 4 bases short, with 22 bases between. This CDR3 contains 17 residues. Germline assignment: CDR1 MDHEN and CDR2 SYDVKM. The CDR3 DNA sequence: TGTGCCAGCAGTTTTTTGAGGTTGCGGGATGACGGGTACGAGCAGTACTTC. Its protein is CASSFLRLRDDGYEQYF.

The chain is built from TRBV2 and TRBJ2-1, with TRBD2 matching 9 bases. This CDR3 has 14 amino acids. The trim removed 6 bases at V and 5 bases at J, leaving 5 bases unmatched. Germline V gives CDR1 SNHLY, CDR2 FYNNEI. DNA of the CDR3: TGTGCCAGCAGGAATCTAGCGGGAAACAATGAGCAGTTCTTC. It yields the protein CASRNLAGNNEQFF.

CDR3 region: CASSTPGEGGNTIYF. In nucleotides, the CDR3 is TGTGCCAGCAGCACTCCAGGGGAGGGTGGAAACACCATATATTTT. This chain connects TRBV9 to TRBJ1-3; TRBD1 is a possible D gene (6 bases). This CDR3 is 15 amino acids long. Germline V lookup: CDR1 SGDLS, CDR2 YYNGEE. V was shortened by 4 bases and J by 3 bases, with 14 bases between the two germline ends.

In the case of this clone: Relative to the germline gene, one junction end is altered; a read error may explain this. CDR3 protein: CASSREGREGGNTIYF. CDR3 bases: TGCGCCAGCAGCCGGGAAGGTCGGGAGGGCGGAAACACTATATATTTT. V usage is TRBV5-1 and J usage is TRBJ1-3; no clear D gene. This CDR3 contains 16 residues. CDR1 and CDR2 from the germline V gene are SGHRS and YFSETQ. Complete variable domain (other parts from reference TRBV5-1 and TRBJ1-3): KAGVTQTPRYLIKTRGQQVTLSCSPISGHRSVSWYQQTPGQGLQFLFEYFSETQRNKGNFPGRFSGRQFSNSRSEMNVSTLELGDSALYLCASSREGREGGNTIYFGEGSWLTVV.

The J gene is TRBJ2-2, the V gene TRBV4-2; 11 nucleotides match TRBD1. V lost 4 bases and J lost 6; bases outside the gene matches: 7. CDR1 is LGHNA, CDR2 YNFKEQ, per germline. The CDR3 sequence is 16 residues long. The CDR3 bases are TGTGCCAGCAGCCGAGACCAGGGACAGGGGGCCGGGGAGCTGTTTTTT. Translation: CASSRDQGQGAGELFF.

V usage is TRBV28 and J usage is TRBJ2-3, with a tentative D call TRBD2 (6 bases). CDR1 MDHEN and CDR2 SYDVKM come from the germline V gene. This CDR3 comprises 14 residues. The V gene lost 4 bases and the J gene lost 2 bases, with 10 bases spanning the gap. The CDR3 protein is CASSSGGTTDTQYF. The CDR3 nucleotides are TGTGCCAGCAGTTCTGGCGGGACCACAGATACGCAGTATTTT.

This chain joins TRBV4-1 and TRBJ2-5; TRBD2 is a possible D gene (6 bases). In germline, CDR1 is MGHRA, CDR2 YSYEKL. Trimming left V 1 base short and J 2 bases short, with 14 bases between. This CDR3 has 16 residues. The chain's CDR3 is CASSQAQGLPQETQYF. CDR3 DNA sequence: TGCGCCAGCAGCCAAGCCCAGGGACTTCCTCAAGAGACCCAGTACTTC.

The chain carries TRBV27 and TRBJ2-1; TRBD2 matches at 12 bases. V was pared by 8 bases and J by 5 bases, with 4 bases of the junction left unmatched. CDR3 size: 14 residues. The germline gives CDR1 MNHEY, CDR2 SMNVEV (reference sequence). CDR3 sequence (DNA): TGTGCCAGCGGGGGACTAGCGGGTGACAATGAGCAGTTCTTC. Translated: CASGGLAGDNEQFF.

V usage is TRBV19 and J usage is TRBJ2-6; D not resolved. The CDR3 spans 15 residues. Germline V lookup: CDR1 LNHDA, CDR2 SQIVND (reference sequence). The V and J ends lost 5 bases and 0 bases respectively, with 8 bases between them. CDR3 amino acids: CASSPWSSGANVLTF. Here the CDR3 DNA reads TGTGCCAGTAGTCCCTGGAGCTCTGGGGCCAACGTCCTGACTTTC.

This chain joins TRBV6-1 and TRBJ1-2, with D hard to call. Germline V CDR1 and CDR2: MNHNS, SASEGT. With 0 bases removed from V and 6 bases from J, the gap between germline ends came to 8 bases. The CDR3 contains 13 residues. The CDR3 region has the DNA TGTGCCAGCAGTGAAGCAAACTTCGATGGCTACACCTTC. Protein sequence: CASSEANFDGYTF.

This chain links TRBV10-3 with TRBJ1-2; 9 bases align to TRBD1. There are 17 residues in the CDR3. The V gene's germline CDR1 is ENHRY and CDR2 SYGVKD. Losses at the gene ends were 0 bases for V and 4 bases for J; bases not matched to a gene: 9. The DNA for the CDR3 is TGTGCCATCAGTGAGTCAAAGGGGACAGGGCCATTCTATGGCTACACCTTC. Amino acid sequence: CAISESKGTGPFYGYTF.

This CDR3 is CASSSQGLADSTDTQYF. CDR3 in DNA: TGTGCCAGCAGTTCCCAGGGACTAGCGGACAGCACAGATACGCAGTATTTT. This chain links TRBV28 with TRBJ2-3; 11 nucleotides match TRBD2. This CDR3 has 17 amino acids. Unmatched junction bases numbered 6, after V lost 4 bases and J lost 0 bases. CDR1 and CDR2 (germline): MDHEN, SYDVKM.

Of note for this clone: Compared with germline, one end of the junction differs, possibly owing to a read error. The sample has other DNA sequences that encode this CDR3 too. The genes are TRBV27 and TRBJ1-5; D unclear. Germline V gene data show CDR1 as MNHEY and CDR2 as SMNVEV (reference sequence). This CDR3 has 13 residues. This CDR3 is CASSLVQNQPQHF. In DNA form, the CDR3 reads TGCGCCAGCAGTTTAGTCCAGAATCAGCCCCAGCATTTT.

The rearrangement joins TRBV4-1 to TRBJ1-2; a possible D gene is TRBD1 (5 bases). The CDR3 is 13 residues long. Germline-derived CDR1 and CDR2 are MGHRA and YSYEKL. V gave up 5 bases and J gave up 9 bases, with 16 bases separating them. The CDR3 nucleotides read TGCGCCAGCAGCTACCAAGATTCGGACAGCTACACCTTC. This encodes CASSYQDSDSYTF.

The chain employs TRBV5-1 and TRBJ2-7; maybe TRBD1 (6 bases). V lost 0 bases, J lost 5 bases, and 12 bases lay in between. In germline, CDR1 is SGHRS, CDR2 YFSETQ. The CDR3 length is 14 residues. The CDR3 DNA follows: TGCGCCAGCAGCTTGGAGAGGGGGTCCGACGAGCAGTACTTC. The encoded protein is CASSLERGSDEQYF.

This clone came up once. The rearrangement uses TRBV9 and TRBJ1-2; D remains unclear. The CDR3 totals 16 residues. Trimming removed 0 bases at V and 4 bases at J, with 16 bases between. Germline CDR1 reads SGDLS; CDR2 reads YYNGEE. CDR3 in amino acids: CASSVGGEGSVYGYTF. CDR3 coding DNA: TGTGCCAGCAGCGTAGGCGGGGAGGGCAGTGTCTATGGCTACACCTTC.

The chain joins TRBV19 to TRBJ1-1, with a tentative D call TRBD1 (5 bases). Trimming cost V 7 bases and J 5 bases, with 14 bases left between them. In germline, CDR1 is LNHDA, CDR2 SQIVND (reference sequence). This CDR3 region has 13 residues. CDR3 protein: CASNWAGRTEAFF. In nucleotides, the CDR3 is TGTGCCAGTAACTGGGCGGGGCGGACTGAAGCTTTCTTT.

The chain combines TRBV6-5 with TRBJ2-2, with D perhaps TRBD2 (5 bases). CDR3 length equals 15 residues. From germline, CDR1 is MNHEY and CDR2 SVGAGI. Trimming removed 4 bases at V and 0 bases at J, with 9 bases between. This CDR3 reads CASSFLATNTGELFF. The CDR3 bases are TGTGCCAGCAGTTTTTTAGCGACGAACACCGGGGAGCTGTTTTTT.

The chain employs TRBV11-2 and TRBJ2-1; D is possibly TRBD2 (5 bases). Germline CDR1 and CDR2: SGHAT and FQNNGV. Trimming took off 1 base at V and 4 bases at J, with 11 bases between the two ends. This CDR3 contains 15 residues. The CDR3 sequence: CASSLGGRGYNEQFF. CDR3 coding DNA: TGTGCCAGCAGCTTAGGGGGTCGGGGTTACAATGAGCAGTTCTTC.

The V gene is TRBV25-1, the J gene TRBJ1-6; no firm D call. Trimming left V 4 bases short and J 8 bases short, with 18 bases between. CDR1 MGHDK and CDR2 SYGVNS come from the germline V gene. CDR3 size: 16 residues. CDR3 DNA: TGTGCCAGCAGTGGTAATACTAGGGCGGGATATTCACCCCTCCACTTT. Its translation: CASSGNTRAGYSPLHF.